This TCR beta chain derives from a study of T cell responses to AZD1222 COVID-19 vaccine. Notes on the study in general: Repertoires were collected only later (after the peak T cell response had occurred).

TCRdb's copy holds only in-frame clones and misses some; the assay was immunoSEQ multiplex PCR. The sample lists around 99,000 clones, 70% to 90% occurring once. Germline-derived CDR1 and CDR2 are LNHDA and SQIVND (reference sequence). The ends lost 5 bases at V and 8 bases at J; junction bases unmatched: 12. CDR3 size: 15 residues. On this clone: Its antigen is not known.

The chain carries TRBV19 and TRBJ1-2; TRBD1 aligns across 9 bases. The material was peripheral blood, obtained on day 0 of AZD1222 vaccination. The clonotype comes from an adult in good health. The CDR3: CASSPLRQGGGGYTF. Written as DNA, the CDR3 is TGTGCCAGTAGTCCCTTGCGACAGGGGGGTGGCGGCTACACCTTC.